A single sample is the source of the 4 T cell receptor beta chains below, sequenced in a study of blood T cell repertoires in COVID-19. Generated by immunoSEQ multiplex PCR, the TCRdb table keeps only in-frame clones and is missing some. The data show 250,000 to 350,000 clones, about 89% seen once. Sequencing was performed on peripheral blood. The source is a woman in her forties who had recovered from COVID-19.

This chain uses TRBV18 with TRBJ2-5; 7 bases align to TRBD1. Germline loops: CDR1 KGHSH, CDR2 LQKENI. The CDR3 runs to 16 residues. J lost 1 base, V lost 0 bases, and 5 bases had no gene match. In DNA form, the CDR3 reads TGTGCCAGCTCACCACCGAACAGGGGTTTCCAAGAGACCCAGTACTTC. It translates to CASSPPNRGFQETQYF. The full variable domain, completed using reference TRBV18 and TRBJ2-5, is NAGVMQNPRHLVRRRGQEARLRCSPMKGHSHVYWYRQLPEEGLKFMVYLQKENIIDESGMPKERFSAEFPKEGPSILRIQQVVRGDSAAYFCASSPPNRGFQETQYFGPGTRLLVL.

The V and J genes are TRBV7-3 and TRBJ2-1; 10 bases fit TRBD2. Losses at the gene ends were 3 bases for V and 10 bases for J; bases not matched to a gene: 12. Germline-derived CDR1 and CDR2 are SGHTA and FQGTGA. The CDR3 length is 16 residues. In nucleotides, the CDR3 is TGTGCCAGCAGCTTTCTTAGCGGGAGGCGCCCGGGGGAGCAGTTCTTC. Translation: CASSFLSGRRPGEQFF.

For the CDR3, the DNA is TGTGCCAGCAGCCGATCAGACAGGCAGAACACTGAAGCTTTCTTT. This codes for CASSRSDRQNTEAFF. The rearrangement links TRBV3-1 (or the pseudogene TRBV3-2) to TRBJ1-1, with TRBD1 as a possible D gene (6 bases). Germline values: CDR1 LGHDT, CDR2 YNNKEL (reference sequence). Trimming removed 4 bases at V and 1 base at J, with 13 bases between. This CDR3 is built from 15 residues.

Remarks on this clone: Other nucleotide sequences in the sample specify the same CDR3. The chain joins TRBV24-1 to TRBJ1-5; perhaps TRBD1 as D (5 bases). Looked up from germline, CDR1 is KGHDR and CDR2 is SFDVKD. The CDR3 is 13 amino acids. Trimming shortened V by 6 bases and J by 1 base, and 6 bases separated the two germline ends. The CDR3: CATSSGSNQPQHF. The CDR3 DNA is TGTGCCACCAGTTCAGGGAGCAATCAGCCCCAGCATTTT.